This TCR beta chain was observed in a study of T cell repertoires in cytomegalovirus infection. From the reads, TCRdb called clonotypes with MiXCR, one entry per CDR3 protein. The sample lists fewer than 200,000 distinct CDR3 sequences, around 20% occurring once. Germline CDR1 reads MDHEN; CDR2 reads SYDVKM. With V trimmed by 3 bases and J by 6 bases, 8 bases remained unmatched. CDR3 length: 15 amino acids. The V call is TRBV28, the J call TRBJ2-3, with 8 bases matching TRBD1. What was sequenced was PBMCs. This TCR was sampled from a human donor in good health (CMV status not recorded). Some clones in this sample may be carry-over from other donors' samples. The CDR3 nucleotides read TGTGCCAGCAGTTTTTCCAGGGGGCTGGGCGATACGCAGTATTTT. Its protein is CASSFSRGLGDTQYF.